This entry lists 12 T cell receptor beta chains sequenced from one sample in a study of technical replicates of blood from a few donors. The data were produced by immunoSEQ multiplex PCR, yet TCRdb's version contains in-frame clones alone and is incomplete. The sample has around 56,000 clones, 90% to 95% seen once; the top ten hold about 3%. Sample: PBMCs. The receptor set was obtained from a human donor in good health. Some clones in this sample may be carry-over from other donors' samples.

This chain links TRBV10-3 with TRBJ2-7; 7 bases fit TRBD1. V trimming: 0 bases; J trimming: 0 bases; junction bases outside the gene matches: 2. The germline CDR1 and CDR2 sequences are ENHRY and SYGVKD. The CDR3 has 15 residues. The CDR3 bases are TGTGCCATCAGTGAGTCCGGACAGGTCTCCTACGAGCAGTACTTC. It yields the protein CAISESGQVSYEQYF.

The chain joins TRBV18 to TRBJ2-1; 8 bases agree with TRBD2. V lost 5 bases to trimming and J lost 4 bases; unmatched junction nucleotides: 4. The CDR3 spans 14 residues. Germline V gives CDR1 KGHSH, CDR2 LQKENI. The CDR3: CASSSGGGYNEQFF. The CDR3 DNA is TGTGCCAGCTCATCTGGCGGGGGGTACAATGAGCAGTTCTTC.

V is TRBV7-2 and J is TRBJ1-2, with 9 bases that match TRBD1. Germline V lookup: CDR1 SGHTA, CDR2 FQGNSA. The V gene end was trimmed by 5 bases and the J gene end by 3 bases; junction bases not matched to a gene: 4. The CDR3 has 14 residues. Here the CDR3 reads CASSMGQGDYGYTF. CDR3 DNA: TGTGCCAGCAGCATGGGACAGGGAGACTATGGCTACACCTTC.

The gene calls are TRBV4-3 and TRBJ1-3, with TRBD1 matching over 7 bases. With V trimmed by 3 bases and J by 1 base, 0 bases remained unmatched. Germline values: CDR1 LGHNA, CDR2 YSLEER. The CDR3 sequence is 14 residues long. The CDR3 nucleotides are TGCGCCAGCAGCCAGGACAGGTCTGGAAACACCATATATTTT. This encodes CASSQDRSGNTIYF.

The CDR3 loop reads CASSLGGFSNQPQHF. As DNA, the CDR3 is TGCGCCAGCAGCTTGGGAGGGTTCTCCAATCAGCCCCAGCATTTT. This sequence joins TRBV5-1 and TRBJ1-5; D ambiguous. With 0 bases removed from V and 3 bases from J, the gap between germline ends came to 10 bases. The CDR3 is made up of 15 amino acids. Germline V gene sequence: CDR1 SGHRS, CDR2 YFSETQ.

Points on this clone: Within the sample, other DNA sequences also encode this same CDR3. The J gene is TRBJ2-7, the V gene TRBV7-9; the match to TRBD1 covers 8 bases. The junction had 3 bases not matched to a gene; V was cut back by 0 bases and J by 2 bases. The CDR3 is 15 amino acids. Germline assignment: CDR1 SEHNR and CDR2 FQNEAQ (reference sequence). CDR3 loop: CASSLAAGGTYEQYF. The CDR3 region has the DNA TGTGCCAGCAGCTTAGCGGCAGGGGGCACCTACGAGCAGTACTTC.

The chain carries TRBV30 and TRBJ2-3; 12 positions agree with TRBD2. CDR3 length equals 11 residues. The germline V gene has CDR1 GTSNPN and CDR2 SVGIG (reference sequence). In DNA, the CDR3 is TGTGCGGGACTAGCGGGAGATACGCAGTATTTT. Translation: CAGLAGDTQYF.

The V gene is TRBV6-6, the J gene TRBJ2-5, with TRBD2 matching 9 bases. CDR3 size: 16 residues. Trimming took 7 bases from V and 2 from J; bases not matched to a gene: 11. The V gene's germline CDR1 is MNHNY and CDR2 SVGAGI (reference sequence). CDR3 DNA sequence: TGTGCCAGCATTCCCAGGCGGGAGGGTGTACAAGAGACCCAGTACTTC. This encodes CASIPRREGVQETQYF.

The V call is TRBV7-8, the J call TRBJ1-5; D is perhaps TRBD1 (5 bases). V was pared by 3 bases and J by 14 bases, with 8 bases between. Germline CDR1 reads SGHVS; CDR2 reads FQNEAQ. The CDR3 is 10 residues long. CDR3 DNA: TGTGCCAGCAGCTTGGGGCCGGAGCATTTT. This codes for CASSLGPEHF. The whole variable domain, filled in from reference TRBV7-8 and TRBJ1-5, reads GAGVSQSPRYKVAKRGQDVALRCDPISGHVSLFWYQQALGQGPEFLTYFQNEAQLDKSGLPSDRFFAERPEGSVSTLKIQRTQQEDSAVYLCASSLGPEHFGDGTRLSIL.

The chain carries TRBV6-1 and TRBJ1-1; D gene uncertain. The V end lost 7 bases, the J end lost 4 bases, and 13 bases lay between the germline ends. The CDR3 contains 13 residues. CDR1 MNHNS and CDR2 SASEGT come from the germline V gene. CDR3 in DNA: TGTGCCAGCACCCATGATGAGGGCACTGAAGCTTTCTTT. This sequence encodes CASTHDEGTEAFF.

This clone showed up just once. The J gene is TRBJ1-5, the V gene TRBV19, with D uncertain. The CDR3 spans 15 residues. Germline V gives CDR1 LNHDA, CDR2 SQIVND (reference sequence). Trimming pared 1 base from V and 2 bases from J, leaving 9 bases between. CDR3 loop: CASSIGEGGNQPQHF. CDR3 DNA sequence: TGTGCCAGTAGTATAGGGGAGGGCGGCAATCAGCCCCAGCATTTT.

V gene TRBV10-3 combines with J gene TRBJ2-7, with a weak D call TRBD2 (6 bases). CDR3 length equals 14 residues. The V and J ends lost 9 bases and 3 bases respectively, with 18 bases between them. Looked up from germline, CDR1 is ENHRY and CDR2 is SYGVKD. The CDR3: CAINRRGGNYEQYF. In nucleotides, the CDR3 is TGTGCCATTAATAGGCGTGGGGGGAACTACGAGCAGTACTTC.